This T cell receptor (beta chain) was documented in a study of post-analysis software for immune sequencing data (dated by TCRdb to 2014 to 2015). Looking at the study overall: Recorded disease courses included relapsing-remitting, secondary progressive and progressive-relapsing multiple sclerosis, with some patients lacking subtype annotation. The multiple sclerosis patient repertoires were compared with about a dozen previously published healthy control repertoires from donors aged about 6 to 26 years. A subset of samples was prepared in parallel using single-end sample barcoding, then pooled and co-amplified after Illumina adapter ligation. What the study reported, not specific to this receptor: Strong co-clustering of samples prepared in the same batch was shown by direct clustering with F measure, prompting a batch-effect correction. Significantly lower normalized Chao1 diversity was found in multiple sclerosis patients than in controls, suggesting substantial peripheral T-cell clonal expansion. The control group was slightly older than the multiple sclerosis patient group.

Comment on this clonotype: It lacks a known antigen. The junction does not match germline at one end; this may be a read error.

TCR beta repertoires were profiled from peripheral blood of about a dozen young patients with multiple sclerosis to demonstrate the VDJtools post-analysis software. The multiple sclerosis patients were children and adolescents between roughly 6 and 17 years of age. The library was made by PCR. Instrument used: Illumina HiSeq 2500. To reduce PCR and sequencing biases, unique molecular identifiers were built into the TCR beta cDNA libraries. About 500,000 cDNA molecules were obtained for every 1 to 10 million input T cells, so each molecule roughly corresponded to one T cell. The patient libraries were prepared and sequenced with the same protocol used for the earlier healthy control dataset. Samples belonging to the same batch were prepared together, multiplexed and sequenced on a shared HiSeq lane. Processing in the source paper ran as follows. Raw barcoded reads were processed with MIGEC, and single-read molecular identifier groups were discarded before consensus assembly and CDR3 extraction. VDJtools was used for post-analysis of the clonotype tables, with diversity normalized by down-sampling every dataset to the smallest sample size. To correct batch-related cross-sample contamination, repertoire overlap clustering matched CDR3 amino acid sequences but not nucleotide sequences. TCRdb applied fastp at Q25 and MiXCR to the public reads, then kept only in-frame beta chains. Every entry covers one CDR3 protein and lists the most common genes and DNA from its rows. The V and J calls and clone size are TCRdb's, not the authors'. Present in this sample are 380,000 or so distinct CDR3 sequences, about a third of which were seen just once. The top ten constitute 10% to 15% of the sample.

Material: blood. This sequence originates from a girl between 10 and 17 years old with multiple sclerosis.

The DNA sequence is given as TGTGCCTGCAGTTACCGAATTGGACAGACGGCTAATTCACCCCGCCACTTT. This sequence encodes CACSYRIGQTANSPRHF. The chain was built from TRBV6-6 and TRBJ1-6; TRBD1 could be the D gene, as 6 bases match. The germline V gene (reference sequence) specifies MNHNY as CDR1 and SVGAGI as CDR2. The CDR3 sequence holds 17 residues, the cysteine and phenylalanine included. Only the CDR3 DNA stays, 51 bases, in frame from base 1.